This entry lists 7 T cell receptor beta chains sequenced from one sample in a study of blood T cell repertoires in COVID-19. The repertoire was sequenced with immunoSEQ multiplex PCR; TCRdb's copy has only in-frame clones and lacks some. The table lists tens of thousands of clones, around nine tenths of them singletons. The specimen was peripheral blood. The receptors shown here come from a man aged 45-60 years with active COVID-19.

This clone was detected a few times. CDR3 amino acids: CASSVSGGTYEQYF. The CDR3 DNA sequence: TGTGCCAGCAGTGTAAGCGGGGGGACCTACGAGCAGTACTTC. The genes are TRBV2 and TRBJ2-7; TRBD2 agrees at 9 bases. The CDR3 extends over 14 amino acids. The germline gives CDR1 SNHLY, CDR2 FYNNEI. V was clipped by 4 bases and J by 2 bases; unmatched bases: 3.

The J gene is TRBJ2-6, the V gene TRBV2, with 7 bases fitting TRBD1. From germline, CDR1 is SNHLY and CDR2 FYNNEI. V gave up 8 bases and J gave up 2 bases; unmatched junction bases: 3. This CDR3 has 14 amino acids. The CDR3 protein is CASGDRAGANVLTF. The CDR3 DNA sequence: TGTGCCAGCGGAGACAGGGCTGGGGCCAACGTCCTGACTTTC.

The rearrangement joins TRBV7-9 to TRBJ1-5; 9 positions agree with TRBD1. Germline V gene data show CDR1 as SEHNR and CDR2 as FQNEAQ (reference sequence). The length of the CDR3 is 16 residues. Trimming removed 5 bases from V and 3 bases from J; junction bases left unmatched: 8. Here the CDR3 reads CASSPPGQGINQPQHF. Written as DNA, the CDR3 is TGTGCCAGCAGCCCCCCAGGACAGGGGATCAATCAGCCCCAGCATTTT.

CDR3 nucleotide sequence: TGTGCCAGCAGCCAAAGGTATGATTGGACCAGGGTTGTCCTCGCGAACACCGGGGAGCTGTTTTTT. It specifies CASSQRYDWTRVVLANTGELFF. V and J are TRBV3-1 (or the pseudogene TRBV3-2) and TRBJ2-2; possibly TRBD1 for D (5 bases). This CDR3 has 22 residues. The germline V gene encodes CDR1 LGHDT and CDR2 YNNKEL (reference sequence). V dropped 2 bases and J dropped 0 bases, with 28 bases sitting between them.

The V call is TRBV18, the J call TRBJ2-2, with TRBD2 identical over 8 bases. This CDR3 comprises 17 residues. Per the germline V gene, CDR1 is KGHSH and CDR2 is LQKENI. Trimming cost V 2 bases and J 4 bases; bases outside gene matches: 9. The CDR3 reads CASSPLRGGLGTGELFF. The CDR3 coding sequence is TGTGCCAGCTCACCATTACGGGGGGGCCTTGGCACCGGGGAGCTGTTTTTT.

V gene TRBV7-2 combines with J gene TRBJ1-2; 9 bases map to TRBD1. The CDR3 contains 13 residues. CDR1 SGHTA and CDR2 FQGNSA come from the germline V gene. The ends lost 5 bases at V and 7 bases at J; junction bases unmatched: 5. CDR3 bases: TGTGCCAGCAGCATAAGACAGGGGGGTGGCTACACCTTC. Its protein product is CASSIRQGGGYTF. Full variable domain (remainder filled in from reference TRBV7-2 and TRBJ1-2): GAGVSQSPSNKVTEKGKDVELRCDPISGHTALYWYRQSLGQGLEFLIYFQGNSAPDKSGLPSDRFSAERTGGSVSTLTIQRTQQEDSAVYLCASSIRQGGGYTFGSGTRLTVV.

This chain joins TRBV6-2 or TRBV6-3 and TRBJ2-3; D unclear. V dropped 3 bases and J dropped 10 bases, with 8 bases sitting between them. This CDR3 region has 11 residues. Germline CDR1 MNHEY, CDR2 SVGEGT. The CDR3 sequence is CASSYESAQYF. The CDR3 coding sequence is TGTGCCAGCAGTTATGAGAGTGCGCAGTATTTT.